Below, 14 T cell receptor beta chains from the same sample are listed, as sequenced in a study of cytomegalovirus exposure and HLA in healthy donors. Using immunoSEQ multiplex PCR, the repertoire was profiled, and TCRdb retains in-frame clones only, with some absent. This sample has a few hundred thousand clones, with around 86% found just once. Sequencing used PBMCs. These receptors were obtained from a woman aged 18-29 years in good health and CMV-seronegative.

The DNA for the CDR3 is TGTGCCAGCCCTACTGAGACAGGGGTCGATGAAAAACTGTTTTTT. The encoded protein is CASPTETGVDEKLFF. The rearrangement links TRBV28 to TRBJ1-4; 8 bases fit TRBD1. The CDR3 is 15 residues long. J lost 6 bases, V lost 8 bases, and 11 bases had no gene match. The germline CDR1 and CDR2 sequences are MDHEN and SYDVKM.

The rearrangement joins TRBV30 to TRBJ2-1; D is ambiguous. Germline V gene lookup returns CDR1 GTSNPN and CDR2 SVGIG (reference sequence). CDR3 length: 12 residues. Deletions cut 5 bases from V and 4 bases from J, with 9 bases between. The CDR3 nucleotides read TGTGCCTGGGGCGACACTTACAATGAGCAGTTCTTC. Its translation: CAWGDTYNEQFF.

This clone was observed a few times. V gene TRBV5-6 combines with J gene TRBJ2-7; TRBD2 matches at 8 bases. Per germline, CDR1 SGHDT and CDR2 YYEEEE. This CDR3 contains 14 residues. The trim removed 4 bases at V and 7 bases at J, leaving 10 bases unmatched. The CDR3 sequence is CASSTPGLVREQYF. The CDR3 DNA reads TGTGCCAGCAGCACGCCGGGACTAGTAAGAGAGCAGTACTTC.

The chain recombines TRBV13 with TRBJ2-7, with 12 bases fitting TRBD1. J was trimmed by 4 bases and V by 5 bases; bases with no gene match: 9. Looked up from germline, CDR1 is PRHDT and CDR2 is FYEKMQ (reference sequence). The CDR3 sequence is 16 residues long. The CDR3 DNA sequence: TGTGCCAGCAGCCCCCCCGGGACAGGGGGCATGTACGAGCAGTACTTC. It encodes CASSPPGTGGMYEQYF. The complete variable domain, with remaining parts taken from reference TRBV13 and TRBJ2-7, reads AAGVIQSPRHLIKEKRETATLKCYPIPRHDTVYWYQQGPGQDPQFLISFYEKMQSDKGSIPDRFSAQQFSDYHSELNMSSLELGDSALYFCASSPPGTGGMYEQYFGPGTRLTVT.

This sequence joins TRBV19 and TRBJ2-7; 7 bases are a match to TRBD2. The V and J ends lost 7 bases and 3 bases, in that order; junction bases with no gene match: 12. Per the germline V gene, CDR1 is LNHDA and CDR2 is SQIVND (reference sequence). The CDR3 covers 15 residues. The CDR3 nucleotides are TGTGCCAGTACCCTGAGAGGCGGGAGCGGCTACGAGCAGTACTTC. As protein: CASTLRGGSGYEQYF.

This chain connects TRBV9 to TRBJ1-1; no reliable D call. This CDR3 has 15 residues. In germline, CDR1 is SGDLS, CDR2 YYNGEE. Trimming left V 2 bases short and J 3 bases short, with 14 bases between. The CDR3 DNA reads TGTGCCAGCAGCGTCCGTGGGGAGGCGGACACTGAAGCTTTCTTT. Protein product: CASSVRGEADTEAFF.

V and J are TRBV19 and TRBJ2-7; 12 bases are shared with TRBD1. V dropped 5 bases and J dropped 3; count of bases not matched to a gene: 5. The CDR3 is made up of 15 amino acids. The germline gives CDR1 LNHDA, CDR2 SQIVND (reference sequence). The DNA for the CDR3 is TGTGCCAGTAGTTTGGGACAGGGGGCGTTCTACGAGCAGTACTTC. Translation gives CASSLGQGAFYEQYF. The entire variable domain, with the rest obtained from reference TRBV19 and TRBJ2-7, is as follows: DGGITQSPKYLFRKEGQNVTLSCEQNLNHDAMYWYRQDPGQGLRLIYYSQIVNDFQKGDIAEGYSVSREKKESFPLTVTSAQKNPTAFYLCASSLGQGAFYEQYFGPGTRLTVT.

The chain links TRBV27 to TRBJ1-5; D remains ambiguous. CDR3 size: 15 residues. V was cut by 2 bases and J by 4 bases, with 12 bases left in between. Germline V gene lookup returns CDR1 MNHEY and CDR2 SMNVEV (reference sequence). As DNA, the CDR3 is TGTGCCAGCAGTTTAGGAGCGTTTCTTAATCAGCCCCAGCATTTT. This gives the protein CASSLGAFLNQPQHF.

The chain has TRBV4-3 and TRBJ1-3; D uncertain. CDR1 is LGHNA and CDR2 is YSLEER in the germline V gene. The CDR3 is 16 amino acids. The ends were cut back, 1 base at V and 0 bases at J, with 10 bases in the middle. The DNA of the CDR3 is TGCGCCAGCAGCCAAGTCGCTGGGAGCTCTGGAAACACCATATATTTT. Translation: CASSQVAGSSGNTIYF.

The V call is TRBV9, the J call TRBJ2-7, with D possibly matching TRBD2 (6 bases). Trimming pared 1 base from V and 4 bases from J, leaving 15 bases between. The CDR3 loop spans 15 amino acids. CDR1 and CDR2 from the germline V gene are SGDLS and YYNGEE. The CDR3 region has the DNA TGTGCCAGCAGCGTATCAGGAGGGCCGGCATACGAGCAGTACTTC. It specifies CASSVSGGPAYEQYF. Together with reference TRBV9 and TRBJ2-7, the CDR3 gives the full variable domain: DSGVTQTPKHLITATGQRVTLRCSPRSGDLSVYWYQQSLDQGLQFLIQYYNGEERAKGNILERFSAQQFPDLHSELNLSSLELGDSALYFCASSVSGGPAYEQYFGPGTRLTVT.

This chain's CDR3 is CASILGTGDGYTF. CDR3 sequence (DNA): TGTGCCAGCATACTCGGGACAGGGGATGGCTACACCTTC. This rearrangement joins TRBV6-1 to TRBJ1-2; 10 bases match TRBD1. Germline V CDR1 and CDR2: MNHNS, SASEGT. Trimming took 7 bases from V and 6 from J; bases not matched to a gene: 5. This CDR3 region has 13 residues.

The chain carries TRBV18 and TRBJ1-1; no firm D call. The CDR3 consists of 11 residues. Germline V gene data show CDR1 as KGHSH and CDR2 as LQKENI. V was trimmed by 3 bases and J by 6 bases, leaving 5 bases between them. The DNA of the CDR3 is TGTGCCAGCTCACCTACAGCTGAAGCTTTCTTT. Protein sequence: CASSPTAEAFF. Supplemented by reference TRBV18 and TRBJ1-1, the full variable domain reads NAGVMQNPRHLVRRRGQEARLRCSPMKGHSHVYWYRQLPEEGLKFMVYLQKENIIDESGMPKERFSAEFPKEGPSILRIQQVVRGDSAAYFCASSPTAEAFFGQGTRLTVV.

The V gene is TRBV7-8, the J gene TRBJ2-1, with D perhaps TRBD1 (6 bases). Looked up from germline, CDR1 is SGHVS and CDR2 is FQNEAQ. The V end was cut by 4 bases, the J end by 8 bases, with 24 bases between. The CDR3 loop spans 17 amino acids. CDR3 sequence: CASSWKMGQGVIDEQFF. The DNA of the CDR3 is TGTGCCAGCAGCTGGAAAATGGGACAAGGGGTGATTGATGAGCAGTTCTTC.

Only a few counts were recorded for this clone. DNA of the CDR3: TGTGCCAGCAGCGTAGCGATGGGAGGGCCCAATGAGCAGTTCTTC. Protein: CASSVAMGGPNEQFF. The genes are TRBV9 and TRBJ2-1; TRBD2 matches 7 bases. The CDR3 is made up of 15 amino acids. Trimming took 0 bases from V and 6 from J; bases not matched to a gene: 6. Germline CDR1 reads SGDLS; CDR2 reads YYNGEE.